This is a list of T cell receptor beta chains from one sample in a study of shared clonotypes between healthy human individuals. Some clones are missing from TCRdb's copy, which holds only in-frame ones; the method was immunoSEQ multiplex PCR. The repertoire holds roughly 2.5 million clones, with 85% to 95% as singletons. Sequencing was carried out using naive CD4+ T cells sorted from blood. Receptors were obtained from a man aged 18 to 35 in good health. Each CDR3 is given with its conserved first and last residue. The D gene is left open where the match is weak. Clone size is stated in some rows and not others, as once, few, many or a class when expanded.

V	D	size	J	length	DNA	CDR3
TRBV30	NA	once	TRBJ1-2	13	TGTGCCTGGAGTGGTACAGCTAACTATGGCTACACCTTC	CAWSGTANYGYTF
TRBV28	NA	NA	TRBJ1-1	16	TGTGCCAGCAGTTTTGAGGGCAGGACCATGAACACTGAAGCTTTCTTT	CASSFEGRTMNTEAFF
TRBV30	NA	NA	TRBJ2-1	15	TGTGCCTGGAGACTACCAGGGCAGGGGTACAATGAGCAGTTCTTC	CAWRLPGQGYNEQFF
TRBV5-4	NA	NA	TRBJ1-6	17	TGTGCCAGCAGTTATCGTGTGTTGGGATTTAATAATTCACCCCTCCACTTT	CASSYRVLGFNNSPLHF
TRBV6-6	NA	NA	TRBJ1-5	13	TGTGCCAGCAGTTCCCAGGGGAATCAGCCCCAGCATTTT	CASSSQGNQPQHF
TRBV6-5	NA	NA	TRBJ2-2	15	TGTGCCAGCAGGGTCGACAGGAACACCGCCGGGGAGCTGTTTTTT	CASRVDRNTAGELFF
TRBV29-1	NA	once	TRBJ1-2	14	TGCAGCGTTGAGTCCGCGGGAGGGGTCTATGGCTACACCTTC	CSVESAGGVYGYTF
TRBV19	TRBD1	NA	TRBJ1-3	16	TGTGCCAGTAGTATCGACAGGGGCCCCGCTGGAAACACCATATATTTT	CASSIDRGPAGNTIYF
TRBV10-1	NA	many	TRBJ2-2	13	TGCGCCAGCAGGGACGGAGAATTTGGGGAGCTGTTTTTT	CASRDGEFGELFF
TRBV5-6	TRBD1	NA	TRBJ1-1	13	TGTGCCAGCAGCTTAATCTCGACAGGGGGAGCTTTCTTT	CASSLISTGGAFF
TRBV30	NA	once	TRBJ1-3	14	TGTGCCTGGAGACCAGTTATCTCTGGAAACACCATATATTTT	CAWRPVISGNTIYF
TRBV15	NA	NA	TRBJ2-7	16	TGTGCCACCAGCAGAGTTTGGGCAGAGAAGACCTACGAGCAGTACTTC	CATSRVWAEKTYEQYF